Below, 10 T cell receptor beta chains from the same sample are listed, as sequenced in a study of blood T cell repertoires in COVID-19. Assay used: immunoSEQ multiplex PCR; TCRdb lists only in-frame clones, some missing. The sample yields hundreds of thousands of clones, about 88% seen once. Input material: PBMCs or T cells enriched from blood (not recorded which). The receptors originated from a woman aged 45-59 years who had recovered from COVID-19.

This chain joins TRBV27 and TRBJ1-6; 9 bases fit TRBD1. Germline-derived CDR1 and CDR2 are MNHEY and SMNVEV (reference sequence). Germline trimming cut 3 bases from V and 0 bases from J; bases unmatched to any gene: 6. The CDR3 covers 18 residues. The CDR3 protein is CASSFETGGSSYNSPLHF. The CDR3 region has the DNA TGTGCCAGCAGTTTTGAGACAGGGGGTAGCTCCTATAATTCACCCCTCCACTTT.

This chain joins TRBV30 and TRBJ2-7; a weak D match, TRBD1 (6 bases). The V gene lost 1 base and the J gene lost 5 bases, with 18 bases spanning the gap. Germline V gene sequence: CDR1 GTSNPN, CDR2 SVGIG (reference sequence). The CDR3 contains 15 residues. The DNA of the CDR3 is TGTGCCTGGAGTGACACCGGGACAATTGCCCACGAGCAGTACTTC. Its protein product is CAWSDTGTIAHEQYF.

The rearrangement joins TRBV27 to TRBJ2-7, with TRBD2 matching 13 bases. The germline CDR1 and CDR2 sequences are MNHEY and SMNVEV (reference sequence). The V segment lost 5 bases and the J segment 9 bases; nucleotides outside the gene matches: 10. This CDR3 spans 15 amino acids. Written as DNA, the CDR3 is TGTGCCAGCAGTCAACTAGCGGGAGGGTGGGTCGCGCAGTACTTC. It specifies CASSQLAGGWVAQYF.

J is TRBJ2-7 and V is TRBV27, with a weak D call TRBD1 (6 bases). Trimming took 5 bases from V and 2 from J, leaving 10 bases between them. The CDR3 has 13 amino acids. CDR1 and CDR2 (germline): MNHEY, SMNVEV (reference sequence). Written as DNA, the CDR3 is TGTGCCAGCAGTAGTCGGACAGCCTACGAGCAGTACTTC. Translating it yields CASSSRTAYEQYF.

The V call is TRBV7-9, the J call TRBJ2-5, with 9 bases fitting TRBD1. The germline V gene encodes CDR1 SEHNR and CDR2 FQNEAQ (reference sequence). V was pared by 5 bases and J by 3 bases, with 4 bases of the junction left unmatched. The length of the CDR3 is 14 residues. CDR3 nucleotide sequence: TGTGCCAGCAGCCTAGGGACAGGGAAAGAGACCCAGTACTTC. Protein sequence: CASSLGTGKETQYF.

This chain joins TRBV7-2 and TRBJ2-5; perhaps TRBD2 as D (6 bases). This CDR3 has 16 residues. CDR1 and CDR2 (germline): SGHTA, FQGNSA. V lost 5 bases and J lost 4, with 20 bases in between. The CDR3 DNA reads as TGTGCCAGCAGCCCCACGAGGAGGGGCTCACTAGAGACCCAGTACTTC. This gives the protein CASSPTRRGSLETQYF.

CDR3 amino acids: CASSSSGQGGTEAFF. CDR3 sequence (DNA): TGTGCCAGCAGTTCCTCGGGACAGGGTGGCACTGAAGCTTTCTTT. The V gene is TRBV28, the J gene TRBJ1-1; 9 positions match TRBD1. The ends lost 4 bases at V and 4 bases at J; junction bases unmatched: 7. The CDR3 is 15 residues long. The germline CDR1 and CDR2 sequences are MDHEN and SYDVKM. The full variable domain, its missing parts supplied by reference TRBV28 and TRBJ1-1, is DVKVTQSSRYLVKRTGEKVFLECVQDMDHENMFWYRQDPGLGLRLIYFSYDVKMKEKGDIPEGYSVSREKKERFSLILESASTNQTSMYLCASSSSGQGGTEAFFGQGTRLTVV.

In this sample, this clone turned up once. This chain links TRBV5-8 with TRBJ2-3; the D is unclear. Germline V lookup: CDR1 SGHTS, CDR2 YDEGEE. The CDR3 extends over 15 amino acids. V lost 5 bases, J lost 4 bases, and 17 bases lay in between. CDR3 nucleotide sequence: TGTGCCAGCAGTCCACACCGGATAGGAGCAGATACGCAGTATTTT. Translated: CASSPHRIGADTQYF.

The rearrangement uses TRBV15 and TRBJ2-7; 13 positions agree with TRBD2. From germline, CDR1 is LNHNV and CDR2 YYDKDF (reference sequence). The CDR3 extends over 18 amino acids. V lost 0 bases to trimming and J lost 1 base; unmatched junction nucleotides: 6. Here the CDR3 DNA reads TGTGCCACCAGCAGAGATCTGGGACTAGCGGGGCAATCCTACGAGCAGTACTTC. This gives the protein CATSRDLGLAGQSYEQYF.

The chain is built from TRBV4-1 and TRBJ1-2; no definite D call. V shed 0 bases and J shed 13 bases, with 18 bases lying between them. The germline gives CDR1 MGHRA, CDR2 YSYEKL. The CDR3 covers 14 residues. CDR3 protein: CASSQESETRGRTF. CDR3 sequence (DNA): TGCGCCAGCAGCCAAGAATCCGAGACGCGGGGTCGCACCTTC.